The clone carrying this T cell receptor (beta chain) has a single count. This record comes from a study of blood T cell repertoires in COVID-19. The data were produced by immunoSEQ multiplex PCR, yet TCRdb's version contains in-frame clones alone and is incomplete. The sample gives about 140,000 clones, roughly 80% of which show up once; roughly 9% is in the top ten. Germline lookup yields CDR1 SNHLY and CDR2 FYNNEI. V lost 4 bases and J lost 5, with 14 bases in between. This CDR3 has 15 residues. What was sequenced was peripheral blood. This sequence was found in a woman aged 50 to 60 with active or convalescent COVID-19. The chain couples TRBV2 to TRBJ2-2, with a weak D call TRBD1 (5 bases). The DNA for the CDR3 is TGTGCCAGCAGTGGACAGTCATTGTCTACCGGGGAGCTGTTTTTT. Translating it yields CASSGQSLSTGELFF.